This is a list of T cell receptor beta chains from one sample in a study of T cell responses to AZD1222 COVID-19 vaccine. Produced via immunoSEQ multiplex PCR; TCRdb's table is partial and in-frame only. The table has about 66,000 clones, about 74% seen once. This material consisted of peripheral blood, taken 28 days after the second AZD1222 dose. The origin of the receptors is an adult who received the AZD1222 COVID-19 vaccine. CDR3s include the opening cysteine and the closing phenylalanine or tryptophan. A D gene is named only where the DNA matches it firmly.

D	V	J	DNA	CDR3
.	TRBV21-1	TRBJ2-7	TGTGCCAGACCACACGGGATACTCATCGAGACCTACGAGCAGTACTTC	CARPHGILIETYEQYF
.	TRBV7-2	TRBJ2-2	TGTGCCAGCAGCCGCCCGGCAGGGGGGGAGGGGGAGCTGTTTTTT	CASSRPAGGEGELFF
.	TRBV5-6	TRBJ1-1	TGTGCCAGCAGCTTGAGAACAGGTTCGGTTGCTTTCTTT	CASSLRTGSVAFF
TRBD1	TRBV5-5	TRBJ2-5	TGTGCCAGCAGCTCCTGGACAGGATTCCCAGGAGAGACCCAGTACTTC	CASSSWTGFPGETQYF
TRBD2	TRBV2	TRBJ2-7	TGTGCCAGCAGTGGGGGAGGCGGGGGTGACGAGCAGTACTTC	CASSGGGGGDEQYF
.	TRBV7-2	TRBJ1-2	TGTGCCAGCAGCTTAGAACAGGTACATGGCTACACCTTC	CASSLEQVHGYTF
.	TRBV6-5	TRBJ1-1	TGTGCCAGCCTACAGGACGGGAGTAACACTGAAGCTTTCTTT	CASLQDGSNTEAFF
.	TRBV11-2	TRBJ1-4	TGTGCCAGCAGCCAAGGCCCCTTGAAACTGTTTTTT	CASSQGPLKLFF
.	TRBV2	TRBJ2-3	TGTGCCACCGTTAGAGGCACAGATACGCAGTATTTT	CATVRGTDTQYF
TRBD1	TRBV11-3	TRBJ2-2	TGTGCCAGCAGCAGAGCGACAGGGGGCATCGGGGAGCTGTTTTTT	CASSRATGGIGELFF